This T cell receptor beta chain was found in a study of cytomegalovirus exposure and HLA in healthy donors. Both 60 Vbeta primers and 13 Jbeta primers went into the PCR. Repertoires were generated with immunoSEQ multiplex PCR, while TCRdb's copy carries only in-frame clones and drops some. The sample lists about 190,000 clones; 80% to 85% were seen once. The CDR3 is 15 residues long. V dropped 5 bases and J dropped 0; count of bases not matched to a gene: 3. Germline CDR1 and CDR2: MDHEN and SYDVKM. This clonotype originated in a woman in her 30s in good health and CMV-seronegative. This sequence joins TRBV28 and TRBJ2-2; 7 bases line up with TRBD2. Sample: PBMCs. The CDR3 spells CASSASGSNTGELFF. DNA for the CDR3: TGTGCCAGCAGTGCTAGCGGATCGAACACCGGGGAGCTGTTTTTT.